This T cell receptor (beta chain) is from a study of blood T cell repertoires in COVID-19 (dated by TCRdb to 2020 to 2021). For the wider study: Collaborator samples came from the United States, Italy and Spain and covered acute and convalescent phases of COVID-19. The material from the prospective study consisted of cDNA or gDNA derived from T cells, B-cell-depleted T cells, or PBMCs. Deeply sampled blood TCRbeta repertoires from subjects exposed to, actively infected with, or recovered from COVID-19 were included in the dataset. The repertoires were released in a freely available public database meant as a resource for research on the immune response to SARS-CoV-2. The samples were drawn from the first 160 participants of the ongoing ImmuneRACE study and from 1,254 subjects provided by 6 global collaborators. The sample metadata nearly always contained a de-identified subject ID, COVID-19 status, age in years and sex. HLA class I and class II types, where available, came from metadata supplied by the sample provider rather than from assay-based typing.

Collaborating institutions collected whole blood in K2EDTA tubes following their own protocols. For TCRbeta analysis, collaborators shipped samples in one of three forms: frozen whole blood, isolated PBMCs, or DNA extracted from either of those sample types. From its cysteine to its phenylalanine, the CDR3 spans 15 amino acids. The DNA shown is the 45-base CDR3, in frame from base 1. V is reduced by 5 bases and J by 1 base, leaving a spacing of 15 bases between them. The germline V gene specifies SGHDT as CDR1 and YYEEEE as CDR2. What the study reported, not specific to this receptor: The quantity of clinical and demographic metadata differed by source and by participant and was supplied without curation.

On this clone itself: Its antigen specificity is not known. The input lacks base qualities; no much larger clone sits a single base away.

TCRbeta CDR3 regions were amplified from genomic DNA by means of the immunoSEQ Assay, a bias-controlled multiplex PCR. Concerning the study's data processing: The number of nucleated cells in each sample was estimated by amplification of reference gene primers within the assay. To quantify the absolute abundance of each unique TCRbeta CDR3 rearrangement, sequence reads were collapsed and filtered. For each sample, productive Simpson clonality was calculated by taking the square root of Simpson's diversity index across productive rearrangements. What TCRdb holds here is the immuneACCESS table cut down to in-frame rearrangements. Part of the clones is not present; checked against another copy, under half of the missing clones reflect an unresolved V gene, and the others are unexplained. The V and J calls and clone size were taken over from that table, and D and trimming were inferred from the DNA. A total of about 19,000 clones appear in this sample, about 86% of them only once. The ten largest account for over 8.5% of the sample.

The sequenced sample was peripheral blood. This receptor was identified in a human donor in a cohort sampled during active COVID-19. The sequence is built from TRBV5-6 and TRBJ1-1, with the identity of the D gene unclear. For the CDR3, the sequence is CASRDAKRGNTEAFF. The sequence in DNA is TGTGCCAGCAGAGACGCAAAACGGGGGAACACTGAAGCTTTCTTT. This CDR3, with the reference TRBV5-6 and TRBJ1-1 proteins standing in past its ends, gives the full variable domain DAGVTQSPTHLIKTRGQQVTLRCSPKSGHDTVSWYQQALGQGPQFIFQYYEEEERQRGNFPDRFSGHQFPNYSSELNVNALLLGDSALYLCASRDAKRGNTEAFFGQGTRLTVV.